This T cell receptor (beta chain) was obtained from a study of blood T cell repertoires in COVID-19. Study overall: Samples taken during acute and convalescent COVID-19 were collected in the United States, Italy and Spain. In each case, the material was cDNA or gDNA derived from T cells, B-cell-depleted T cells, or PBMCs.

Study processing details: Reference gene primer amplification in the assay estimated nucleated cell counts. The table came from immunoSEQ multiplex PCR; TCRdb's copy has only in-frame clones and leaves some out. The DNA was the basis for D and trimming; V, J and clone size are from that table. The sample consists of some 74,000 clones, over 80% of them appearing once. CDR3 length equals 14 residues. Germline V gene lookup returns CDR1 GTSNPN and CDR2 SVGIG (reference sequence). The V and J ends lost 1 base and 4 bases respectively, with 12 bases between them. The source of this sequence is a woman older than 75 with acute or convalescent COVID-19. Sequencing was performed on peripheral blood. The gene calls are TRBV30 and TRBJ2-3, with a weak D call TRBD1 (5 bases). The DNA of the CDR3 is TGTGCCTGGAGTGAGGGGCCCACCCCAGATACGCAGTATTTT. It translates to CAWSEGPTPDTQYF.